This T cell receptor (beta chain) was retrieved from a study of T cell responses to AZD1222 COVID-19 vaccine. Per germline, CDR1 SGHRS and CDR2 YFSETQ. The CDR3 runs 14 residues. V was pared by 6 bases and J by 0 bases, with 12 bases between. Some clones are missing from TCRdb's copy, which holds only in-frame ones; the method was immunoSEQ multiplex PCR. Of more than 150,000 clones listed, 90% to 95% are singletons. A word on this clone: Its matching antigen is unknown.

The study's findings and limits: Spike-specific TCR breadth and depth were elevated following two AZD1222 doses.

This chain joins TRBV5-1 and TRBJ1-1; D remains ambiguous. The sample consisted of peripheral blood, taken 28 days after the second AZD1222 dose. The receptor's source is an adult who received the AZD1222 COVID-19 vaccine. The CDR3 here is CASTEPYLNTEAFF. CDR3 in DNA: TGCGCCAGCACCGAACCCTATTTGAACACTGAAGCTTTCTTT.